This T cell receptor (beta chain) was profiled in a study of T-cell reconstitution after alpha-beta-depleted transplantation in children. Findings and limits, study-wide: Surviving thymic progenitors and recipient T cells were the source of high TCRbeta diversity at day 60 in some patients. Counts and diversity of T cells one year after transplant came mostly from newly produced T cells. Expanded graft clones, several hundred of them, were reportedly the source of alpha-beta T cells about two months after transplant.

Unique molecular identifiers were used in preparing the TCRbeta library. TCRdb called the PCR reads again in MiXCR, with one record for every CDR3 protein. The data show 450,000 to 600,000 distinct CDR3 sequences, with roughly 13% seen just once and over 2% held by the top ten. About this clonotype itself: What it recognizes is unknown.

Trimming cost V 5 bases and J 4 bases; bases outside gene matches: 15. CDR3 size: 19 residues. CDR1 is DFQATT and CDR2 is SNEGSKA in the germline V gene (reference sequence). J is TRBJ2-1 and V is TRBV20-1; 15 nucleotides line up with TRBD2. The material sequenced was PBMCs, mostly from graft donor cells, taken 360 days after TCRalphabeta/CD19-depleted stem cell transplant. The sequence was obtained from a male patient younger than 18 who had a stem cell transplant for acute myeloid leukemia, so the T cells may come from the graft donor. The CDR3: CSAGAGLAGGRPSYNEQFF. The CDR3 DNA reads TGCAGTGCTGGGGCGGGACTAGCGGGAGGTCGACCTTCATACAATGAGCAGTTCTTC.